One sample yielded the 27 T cell receptor beta chains listed below, sequenced in a study of early T cells in non-severe SARS-CoV-2 infection. TCRdb redid the calling of the 5' RACE reads with MiXCR, one entry per CDR3 protein. The profile shows about 27,000 distinct CDR3 sequences, 4.5% to 5.5% of them singletons. The sequencing sample was made of whole blood. These receptor sequences come from an adult who was a healthcare worker with PCR-confirmed SARS-CoV-2 infection or an uninfected control (not recorded which).

Many counts were recorded for this clonotype. The chain employs TRBV5-1 and TRBJ2-3, with TRBD2 as a possible D gene (6 bases). The CDR3 is made up of 17 amino acids. The V gene's germline CDR1 is SGHRS and CDR2 YFSETQ. V was pared by 3 bases and J by 2 bases, with 19 bases between. CDR3 protein: CASSSRGQVGITDTQYF. The DNA for the CDR3 is TGCGCCAGCAGCTCGCGGGGCCAGGTGGGGATCACAGATACGCAGTATTTT.

This clonotype has a handful of counts. The gene calls are TRBV7-6 and TRBJ2-2; possibly TRBD1 for D (6 bases). Trimming removed 3 bases from V and 5 bases from J, with 16 bases in between. Germline CDR1 SGHVS, CDR2 FNYEAQ. The CDR3 spans 16 residues. CDR3 residues: CASSFPGPGDTGELFF. CDR3 coding DNA: TGTGCCAGCAGCTTCCCCGGCCCAGGGGATACCGGGGAGCTGTTTTTT.

J is TRBJ2-4 and V is TRBV9; TRBD2 matches at 10 bases. From germline, CDR1 is SGDLS and CDR2 YYNGEE. This CDR3 region has 16 residues. With 0 bases clipped from V and 5 bases from J, the junction kept 5 bases outside the gene matches. The CDR3 sequence is CASSVGPLAGENIQYF. CDR3 coding DNA: TGTGCCAGCAGCGTAGGCCCCCTAGCGGGGGAAAACATTCAGTACTTC.

This clonotype was counted at least ten times. The chain uses TRBV4-2 and TRBJ1-1, with D uncertain. The CDR3 runs 13 residues. The ends were cut back, 0 bases at V and 4 bases at J, with 6 bases in the middle. Germline V gives CDR1 LGHNA, CDR2 YNFKEQ. The CDR3 coding sequence is TGTGCCAGCAGCCAAGACCCCGGCACTGAAGCTTTCTTT. Translation: CASSQDPGTEAFF.

This clonotype came up a few times. The chain employs TRBV3-1 and TRBJ1-2; D is ambiguous. The CDR3 loop spans 16 amino acids. V lost 0 bases to trimming and J lost 1 base, with 12 bases between them. Looked up from germline, CDR1 is LGHDT and CDR2 is YNNKEL (reference sequence). The CDR3 DNA reads as TGTGCCAGCAGCCAAGATATAACGGAATTTAACTATGGCTACACCTTC. Residues: CASSQDITEFNYGYTF.

This clonotype was seen many times. This chain links TRBV12-3 or TRBV12-4 with TRBJ1-1, with D possibly matching TRBD1 (5 bases). V lost 5 bases and J lost 1, with 5 bases in between. The CDR3 is made up of 12 amino acids. In DNA, the CDR3 is TGTGCCAGCAGTGGGGGGAACACTGAAGCTTTCTTT. Protein sequence: CASSGGNTEAFF.

Here the CDR3 DNA reads TGTGCCAGCAGCACACACGGGAATGAGCAGTTCTTC. Translating it yields CASSTHGNEQFF. This chain links TRBV11-2 with TRBJ2-1; the D is unclear. With 5 bases removed from V and 7 bases from J, the gap between germline ends came to 9 bases. The CDR3 consists of 12 residues. Germline CDR1 and CDR2: SGHAT and FQNNGV.

At least ten counts were recorded for this clonotype. This chain joins TRBV30 and TRBJ2-2; D possibly matches TRBD1 or TRBD2 (5 bases each). Germline assignment: CDR1 GTSNPN and CDR2 SVGIG (reference sequence). V was clipped by 8 bases and J by 4 bases, with 17 bases between them. This CDR3 region has 14 residues. The CDR3 region is CALRRGPGTGELFF. The CDR3 nucleotides read TGTGCCCTGAGACGGGGCCCGGGCACCGGGGAGCTGTTTTTT.

This clonotype was seen a handful of times. The gene calls are TRBV11-2 and TRBJ1-5, with D possibly being TRBD1 (5 bases). The V gene's germline CDR1 is SGHAT and CDR2 FQNNGV. V dropped 5 bases and J dropped 7 bases, with 18 bases sitting between them. CDR3 length equals 15 residues. The CDR3 is CASSRDGVTNQPQHF. In DNA, the CDR3 is TGTGCCAGCAGCAGGGACGGCGTAACCAACCAGCCCCAGCATTTT.

This clonotype has a count of ten or more. V and J are TRBV7-2 and TRBJ1-2; no reliable D call. V lost 5 bases to trimming and J lost 8 bases, with 12 bases between them. The CDR3 is made up of 12 amino acids. CDR1 and CDR2 (germline): SGHTA, FQGNSA. The CDR3 DNA sequence: TGTGCCAGCAGCCCATCCCATAGCGGCTACACCTTC. Translated: CASSPSHSGYTF.

The chain links TRBV7-3 to TRBJ2-3, with 12 bases matching TRBD2. V lost 5 bases to trimming and J lost 3 bases; unmatched junction nucleotides: 6. Germline CDR1 is SGHTA and CDR2 is FQGTGA. The CDR3 has 16 residues. CDR3 sequence reads: CASSPLAGGLTDTQYF. CDR3 nucleotides: TGTGCCAGCAGCCCCCTAGCGGGGGGGCTGACAGATACGCAGTATTTT.

In its sample, this clonotype was seen many times. J is TRBJ1-1 and V is TRBV20-1; possible D gene TRBD1, 5 bases. V was cut by 1 base and J by 11 bases, with 17 bases left in between. This CDR3 contains 13 residues. Germline-derived CDR1 and CDR2 are DFQATT and SNEGSKA (reference sequence). CDR3 sequence reads: CSARVVGEYLAFF. Written as DNA, the CDR3 is TGCAGTGCTAGAGTAGTAGGGGAATATCTTGCTTTCTTT.

This clonotype was counted ten times or more. V is TRBV7-2 and J is TRBJ2-7; tentatively, D is TRBD2 (5 bases). Trimming took 10 bases from V and 2 from J, leaving 18 bases between them. This CDR3 comprises 14 residues. The germline V gene has CDR1 SGHTA and CDR2 FQGNSA. The CDR3 region has the DNA TGTGCCATCAGGCGCGAGGGTCCCACCTACGAGCAGTACTTC. Amino acid sequence: CAIRREGPTYEQYF.

This clonotype was seen at least ten times. This sequence joins TRBV7-2 and TRBJ1-2; D not certain. V was pared by 2 bases and J by 4 bases, with 2 bases between. From germline, CDR1 is SGHTA and CDR2 FQGNSA. This CDR3 comprises 11 residues. As DNA, the CDR3 is TGTGCCAGCAGCTTATTCTATGGCTACACCTTC. Translated, it gives CASSLFYGYTF.

This clonotype was detected ten times or more. The chain links TRBV24-1 to TRBJ1-5; D not resolved. The CDR3 has 13 amino acids. V dropped 8 bases and J dropped 0 bases, with 7 bases sitting between them. In germline, CDR1 is KGHDR, CDR2 SFDVKD. The CDR3 DNA is TGTGCCACCAAACGGTATAGCAATCAGCCCCAGCATTTT. Its protein is CATKRYSNQPQHF.

The J gene is TRBJ1-2, the V gene TRBV12-3 or TRBV12-4; possible D gene TRBD1, 5 bases. Trimming shortened V by 9 bases and J by 1 base, and 12 bases separated the two germline ends. This CDR3 contains 13 residues. Written as DNA, the CDR3 is TGTGCCAGTAGAGACAGAGATAACTATGGCTACACCTTC. This sequence encodes CASRDRDNYGYTF.

This clonotype is termed medium-sized. V is TRBV7-9 and J is TRBJ2-1; 11 positions agree with TRBD2. CDR1 is SEHNR, CDR2 FQNEAQ, per germline (reference sequence). The CDR3 covers 15 residues. The J segment lost 5 bases and the V segment lost 6 bases, leaving 6 bases of the junction unmatched. CDR3 in amino acids: CASRTLAGGNNEQFF. The CDR3 DNA reads as TGTGCCAGCAGAACTCTAGCGGGGGGAAACAATGAGCAGTTCTTC.

This clonotype appeared many times. J is TRBJ2-3 and V is TRBV4-3, with 11 bases matching TRBD1. Germline values: CDR1 LGHNA, CDR2 YSLEER. Trimming at V came to 6 bases and at J to 6 bases, leaving 11 bases not matched to a gene. The CDR3 sequence is 16 residues long. CDR3 region: CASSTGTGGGFDTQYF. DNA of the CDR3: TGCGCCAGCAGTACCGGGACAGGGGGGGGATTCGATACGCAGTATTTT.

This clonotype has ten or more counts. The chain recombines TRBV27 with TRBJ2-7; unclear D gene. The CDR3 extends over 14 amino acids. With 1 base removed from V and 2 bases from J, the gap between germline ends came to 9 bases. The V gene's germline CDR1 is MNHEY and CDR2 SMNVEV (reference sequence). For the CDR3, the DNA is TGTGCCAGCAGTTTATTTGGGCCTACCTACGAGCAGTACTTC. This encodes CASSLFGPTYEQYF.

This clonotype was counted ten times or more. This chain connects TRBV20-1 to TRBJ2-3, with 9 bases identical to TRBD1. The germline V gene encodes CDR1 DFQATT and CDR2 SNEGSKA (reference sequence). CDR3 length: 15 residues. CDR3 DNA: TGCAGCCCCCGCCCAAGGGACAGGGCCGCAGATACGCAGTATTTT. Encoded protein: CSPRPRDRAADTQYF.

At least ten counts were recorded for this clonotype. The chain employs TRBV6-5 and TRBJ1-2; D perhaps matches TRBD1 (5 bases). This CDR3 is 13 amino acids long. CDR1 is MNHEY and CDR2 is SVGAGI in the germline V gene. The V end lost 5 bases, the J end lost 4 bases, and 11 bases lay between the germline ends. The CDR3 protein is CASSNRGTYGYTF. The CDR3 DNA reads TGTGCCAGCAGTAATCGAGGGACCTATGGCTACACCTTC.

This clonotype was counted ten times or more. The chain uses TRBV10-1 and TRBJ2-3; D gene uncertain. Trimming left V 4 bases short and J 3 bases short, with 14 bases between. This CDR3 has 15 amino acids. Germline-derived CDR1 and CDR2 are WNHNN and SYGVQD (reference sequence). The CDR3 here is CASSAIYEATDTQYF. The CDR3 coding sequence is TGCGCCAGCAGTGCCATTTACGAAGCGACAGATACGCAGTATTTT.

This clonotype was recorded many times. The genes are TRBV7-2 and TRBJ1-1; D unresolved. Germline values: CDR1 SGHTA, CDR2 FQGNSA. The CDR3 is made up of 14 amino acids. Trimming cost V 3 bases and J 0 bases, with 8 bases left between them. CDR3 in DNA: TGTGCCAGCAGCTTGATCCTTCTGAACACTGAAGCTTTCTTT. Translation: CASSLILLNTEAFF.

CDR3: CASSLTGGAQETQYF. In DNA form, the CDR3 reads TGTGCCAGCAGCTTAACGGGCGGGGCCCAAGAGACCCAGTACTTC. The V gene is TRBV7-3, the J gene TRBJ2-5; a weak D match, TRBD2 (6 bases). V was cut by 0 bases and J by 1 base, with 9 bases left in between. The CDR3 consists of 15 residues. Germline loops: CDR1 SGHTA, CDR2 FQGTGA.

This clonotype was counted only a few times. One junction end does not reproduce the germline sequence, and a read error may be involved. The rearrangement joins TRBV2 to TRBJ2-1, with 8 nucleotides matching TRBD1. The CDR3 spans 10 residues. Germline loops: CDR1 SNHLY, CDR2 FYNNEI. The DNA of the CDR3 is TGTGCCAGCAAGGACAGGGAGCCGTTCTTC. Protein product: CASKDREPFF.

This clonotype appeared many times. This sequence joins TRBV7-8 and TRBJ2-5; 9 nucleotides align to TRBD1. The V gene's germline CDR1 is SGHVS and CDR2 FQNEAQ. The CDR3 runs to 14 residues. V lost 4 bases and J lost 5; bases outside the gene matches: 5. DNA for the CDR3: TGTGCCAGCAGCTCCACAGGGGGCAGGGAGACCCAGTACTTC. Amino acids: CASSSTGGRETQYF.

This clonotype was picked up many times. The chain joins TRBV18 to TRBJ1-1, with 9 bases matching TRBD1. Trimming cost V 6 bases and J 1 base; bases outside gene matches: 9. Germline CDR1 and CDR2: KGHSH and LQKENI. The CDR3 length is 16 residues. The CDR3 bases are TGTGCCAGCTCCGGGGGACAGGGCCGGAGGAACACTGAAGCTTTCTTT. Amino acid sequence: CASSGGQGRRNTEAFF.